This passage covers 17 T cell receptor beta chains from one sample sequenced in a study of T cell responses to AZD1222 COVID-19 vaccine (dated by TCRdb to 2020 to 2023). Library generation was performed with the immunoSEQ multiplex PCR assay. Drawn from immuneACCESS, this table holds only the in-frame rearrangements with V and J called that TCRdb kept. Clones are partly lost; checked studies trace under half to an unresolved V gene and leave the rest unexplained. The sample table records about 120,000 clones; over 75% of these occur just once. Jointly, the top ten make up around 7.5% of the sample. Sample time point, as interpreted from the label and publication: baseline before first vaccination. Sequencing used peripheral blood, obtained on day 0 of AZD1222 vaccination. These receptors were collected from an adult in good health.

The V call is TRBV7-2, the J call TRBJ2-7, with TRBD2 matching 7 bases. Germline CDR1 reads SGHTA; CDR2 reads FQGNSA. Trimming cost V 5 bases and J 2 bases; bases outside gene matches: 3. This CDR3 has 13 amino acids. The DNA of the CDR3 is TGTGCCAGCAGCCGGGACTACACCTACGAGCAGTACTTC. Translating gives CASSRDYTYEQYF.

The chain employs TRBV25-1 and TRBJ1-4, with D hard to call. This CDR3 comprises 14 residues. The V gene lost 4 bases and the J gene lost 8 bases, with 14 bases spanning the gap. Germline-derived CDR1 and CDR2 are MGHDK and SYGVNS. The chain's CDR3 is CASSVPRDGEKLFF. The CDR3 DNA reads as TGTGCCAGCAGTGTACCAAGGGATGGGGAAAAACTGTTTTTT.

V gene TRBV13 combines with J gene TRBJ2-3; 7 bases align to TRBD2. Trimming at V came to 5 bases and at J to 4 bases, leaving 12 bases not matched to a gene. Germline CDR1 is PRHDT and CDR2 is FYEKMQ (reference sequence). The CDR3 consists of 16 residues. The CDR3 spells CASSRVGWEGPDTQYF. For the CDR3, the DNA is TGTGCCAGCAGCCGAGTCGGGTGGGAGGGCCCAGATACGCAGTATTTT.

The chain couples TRBV28 to TRBJ2-1, with 10 bases lining up with TRBD2. Germline CDR1 is MDHEN and CDR2 is SYDVKM. J gave up 4 bases and V 9 bases, and 6 bases lay outside the gene matches. The CDR3 has 14 residues. The CDR3 loop reads CASSLAGTYNEQFF. CDR3 sequence (DNA): TGTGCCAGTTCACTAGCGGGGACTTACAATGAGCAGTTCTTC. Full variable domain (outside the CDR3, taken from reference TRBV28 and TRBJ2-1): DVKVTQSSRYLVKRTGEKVFLECVQDMDHENMFWYRQDPGLGLRLIYFSYDVKMKEKGDIPEGYSVSREKKERFSLILESASTNQTSMYLCASSLAGTYNEQFFGPGTRLTVL.

The genes are TRBV5-1 and TRBJ2-2; 9 bases are a match to TRBD1. V gave up 3 bases and J gave up 8 bases; unmatched junction bases: 2. CDR3 length: 13 amino acids. Germline V lookup: CDR1 SGHRS, CDR2 YFSETQ. The CDR3 coding sequence is TGCGCCAGCAGCTGGACAGGGGCGGGGGAGCTGTTTTTT. Encoded protein: CASSWTGAGELFF.

This chain uses TRBV15 with TRBJ1-2; possibly TRBD1 for D (6 bases). Germline CDR1 is LNHNV and CDR2 is YYDKDF (reference sequence). The ends were cut back, 0 bases at V and 8 bases at J, with 16 bases in the middle. The CDR3 has 15 amino acids. The CDR3 loop is CATSRDSDSIYGYTF. The CDR3 nucleotides read TGTGCCACCAGCAGAGATTCGGACAGCATATACGGCTACACCTTC.

The table lists this clone with a few counts. V is TRBV7-9 and J is TRBJ2-7, with D unclear. CDR3 length: 12 residues. V shed 0 bases and J shed 3 bases, with 3 bases lying between them. Germline CDR1 reads SEHNR; CDR2 reads FQNEAQ (reference sequence). The chain's CDR3 is CASSLAVYEQYF. The CDR3 bases are TGTGCCAGCAGCTTAGCGGTCTACGAGCAGTACTTC.

This chain connects TRBV11-3 to TRBJ2-7; D is unclear. Trimming took off 5 bases at V and 3 bases at J, with 11 bases between the two ends. The CDR3 spans 13 residues. Germline-derived CDR1 and CDR2 are SGHNT and YENEEA. For the CDR3, the DNA is TGTGCCAGCAGCCCAGGACCCCTCTACGAGCAGTACTTC. It yields the protein CASSPGPLYEQYF.

This chain joins TRBV4-1 and TRBJ2-3; D call uncertain. This CDR3 is 14 amino acids long. Germline CDR1 MGHRA, CDR2 YSYEKL. Between the trimmed V and J ends, which lost 1 base and 8 bases, there was a span of 13 bases. CDR3 residues: CASSQVWAMTTQYF. The DNA for the CDR3 is TGCGCCAGCAGCCAAGTGTGGGCCATGACTACGCAGTATTTT.

The CDR3 spells CASSPGNIQYF. CDR3 DNA: TGTGCCAGCAGCCCGGGAAACATTCAGTACTTC. The J gene is TRBJ2-4, the V gene TRBV7-2; D is unresolved. The CDR3 contains 11 residues. CDR1 and CDR2 from the germline V gene are SGHTA and FQGNSA. Between the trimmed V and J ends, which lost 5 bases and 6 bases, there was a span of 5 bases.

The rearrangement uses TRBV2 and TRBJ1-5; D possibly corresponds to TRBD1 (5 bases). Germline assignment: CDR1 SNHLY and CDR2 FYNNEI. The length of the CDR3 is 15 residues. With 0 bases removed from V and 1 base from J, the gap between germline ends came to 7 bases. The CDR3 protein is CASSEARGSNQPQHF. DNA of the CDR3: TGTGCCAGCAGTGAAGCGCGGGGGAGCAATCAGCCCCAGCATTTT.

V is TRBV4-1 and J is TRBJ2-5, with D tentatively TRBD2 (6 bases). The CDR3 has 19 amino acids. CDR1 and CDR2 from the germline V gene are MGHRA and YSYEKL. Trimming removed 1 base at V and 0 bases at J, with 21 bases between. The CDR3 region is CASSQGWGVEIGNQETQYF. The CDR3 nucleotides are TGCGCCAGCAGCCAAGGATGGGGGGTTGAAATTGGGAACCAAGAGACCCAGTACTTC.

The chain carries TRBV6-5 and TRBJ2-7; D possibly uses TRBD1 or TRBD2 (5 bases each). CDR1 is MNHEY, CDR2 SVGAGI, per germline. The CDR3 is 14 amino acids. V was pared by 6 bases and J by 4 bases, with 16 bases between. The CDR3 DNA reads TGTGCCAGCAGCCAGGGAGTACTTGGGTACGAGCAGTACTTC. This encodes CASSQGVLGYEQYF.

The chain carries TRBV5-4 and TRBJ2-1; possible D gene TRBD2, 5 bases. Germline V lookup: CDR1 SGHNT, CDR2 YYREEE (reference sequence). V lost 1 base and J 1 base, leaving 12 bases between the germline ends. This CDR3 is 16 amino acids long. CDR3 coding DNA: TGTGCCAGCAGCTTGATGGTGGGAGCGTCCTACAATGAGCAGTTCTTC. Its protein product is CASSLMVGASYNEQFF. The whole variable domain, filled in from reference TRBV5-4 and TRBJ2-1, reads ETGVTQSPTHLIKTRGQQVTLRCSSQSGHNTVSWYQQALGQGPQFIFQYYREEENGRGNFPPRFSGLQFPNYSSELNVNALELDDSALYLCASSLMVGASYNEQFFGPGTRLTVL.

The genes are TRBV7-3 and TRBJ1-1; D gene uncertain. Germline loops: CDR1 SGHTA, CDR2 FQGTGA. This CDR3 is 13 amino acids long. V lost 1 base and J 5 bases, leaving 8 bases between the germline ends. The CDR3 is CASSLKGSTEAFF. In nucleotides, the CDR3 is TGTGCCAGCAGCTTAAAGGGAAGTACTGAAGCTTTCTTT.

The V call is TRBV7-9, the J call TRBJ1-1; a possible D gene is TRBD1 (6 bases). Germline CDR1 SEHNR, CDR2 FQNEAQ (reference sequence). V was trimmed by 4 bases and J by 2 bases, leaving 11 bases between them. This CDR3 spans 14 amino acids. CDR3 protein: CASSYQGINTEAFF. In DNA, the CDR3 is TGTGCCAGCAGCTATCAGGGGATTAACACTGAAGCTTTCTTT.

J is TRBJ2-1 and V is TRBV11-3; 13 bases align to TRBD2. After removal of 2 bases from V and 10 bases from J, the junction contained 5 bases not matched to a gene. Germline assignment: CDR1 SGHNT and CDR2 YENEEA. This CDR3 has 15 residues. This CDR3 reads CASSLRTSGSPEQFF. For the CDR3, the DNA is TGTGCCAGCAGCTTAAGGACTAGCGGGAGCCCGGAGCAGTTCTTC.